A single sample gave rise to the 25 T cell receptor beta chains below, sequenced in a study of blood T cells in healthy people across ages. Then a second PCR, running roughly 7 to 11 cycles, was carried out with a sample-barcoded 5' primer and a J-beta primer mix. A single record per CDR3 protein comes from TCRdb applying MiXCR to the 5' RACE reads. This table holds about 1.1 million distinct CDR3 sequences, around two fifths found once. The sequenced sample consisted of blood. The receptor set was obtained from a man between 18 and 35 years old in good health.

The chain has TRBV5-1 and TRBJ1-1, with 7 bases aligning to TRBD1. The CDR3 has 14 amino acids. Trimming cost V 1 base and J 9 bases; bases outside gene matches: 9. Germline V gene data show CDR1 as SGHRS and CDR2 as YFSETQ. The CDR3 coding sequence is TGCGCCAGCAGCTTGAGGGGGCAGGGTAGTCAAGCTTTCTTT. Protein product: CASSLRGQGSQAFF.

With respect to this clonotype: A much larger clone sits a single nucleotide away, making a read error possible. The CDR3 loop reads CASSYSQRHYEQFF. Written as DNA, the CDR3 is TGTGCCAGCAGTTACTCGCAGCGCCACTACGAGCAGTTCTTC. The J gene is TRBJ2-1, the V gene TRBV6-2 or TRBV6-3; D not certain. The CDR3 is made up of 14 amino acids. V lost 0 bases and J 10 bases, leaving 13 bases between the germline ends. Germline values: CDR1 MNHEY, CDR2 SVGEGT.

This clonotype occurred once. A junction end diverges from the germline sequence, so it may reflect a read error. CDR3: CATSAAGGRAEAFF. DNA for the CDR3: TGTGCCACCAGTGCGGCGGGGGGGAGAGCTGAAGCTTTCTTT. The V and J genes are TRBV25-1 and TRBJ1-1, with D possibly TRBD1 on 5 matching bases. From germline, CDR1 is MGHDK and CDR2 SYGVNS. The CDR3 contains 14 residues.

This clonotype appeared a single time. This sequence may be a read error, since a much larger clone differs from it by one base. The V and J genes are TRBV6-6 and TRBJ2-1; 10 bases fit TRBD1. The DNA end lines up better with TRBJ2-7; the J call may be wrong. Germline assignment: CDR1 MNHNY and CDR2 SVGAGI (reference sequence). This CDR3 spans 14 amino acids. The CDR3 loop reads CASSYSTGGNEQYF. The CDR3 DNA reads as TGTGCCAGCAGTTACTCGACAGGGGGCAACGAGCAGTACTTC.

V is TRBV27 and J is TRBJ2-7, with D unresolved. Trimming shortened V by 2 bases and J by 2 bases, and 13 bases separated the two germline ends. The length of the CDR3 is 15 residues. The germline V gene encodes CDR1 MNHEY and CDR2 SMNVEV (reference sequence). The CDR3 DNA follows: TGTGCCAGCAGTTTAGAGGCCACGAGCCCCTACGAGCAGTACTTC. Encoded protein: CASSLEATSPYEQYF.

This clonotype was seen only a few times. The rearrangement joins TRBV27 to TRBJ2-1, with D maybe TRBD2 (5 bases). V was cut by 4 bases and J by 6 bases, with 13 bases left in between. In germline, CDR1 is MNHEY, CDR2 SMNVEV (reference sequence). The CDR3 consists of 14 residues. The CDR3 sequence: CASSSTADSNEQFF. CDR3 nucleotides: TGTGCCAGCAGTTCAACAGCGGACTCCAATGAGCAGTTCTTC.

For this clonotype: A read error may account for a junction end that differs from germline. J is TRBJ1-2 and V is TRBV4-3, with 10 bases that match TRBD1. Germline loops: CDR1 LGHNA, CDR2 YSLEER. The length of the CDR3 is 19 residues. The CDR3 protein is CASSQVLGQGISRDYGCTF. The DNA for the CDR3 is TGCGCCAGCAGCCAAGTCTTGGGACAGGGGATATCAAGGGACTATGGCTGCACCTTC.

The J gene is TRBJ1-1, the V gene TRBV10-3, with 7 positions matching TRBD1. Germline CDR1 is ENHRY and CDR2 is SYGVKD. Trimming at V came to 6 bases and at J to 1 base, leaving 8 bases not matched to a gene. This CDR3 has 15 amino acids. CDR3 DNA sequence: TGTGCCATCAGAACCCGACAGGGCCCGAACACTGAAGCTTTCTTT. Its protein product is CAIRTRQGPNTEAFF.

The chain joins TRBV4-1 to TRBJ1-1; possible D gene TRBD1, 6 bases. The length of the CDR3 is 14 residues. Germline CDR1 MGHRA, CDR2 YSYEKL. Trimming took off 4 bases at V and 5 bases at J, with 14 bases between the two ends. DNA of the CDR3: TGCGCCAGCAGCCGGAAGGGGGGGCAAACTGAAGCTTTCTTT. Translating it yields CASSRKGGQTEAFF.

This clonotype has ten or more counts. In nucleotides, the CDR3 is TGCAGTGCCCGAGAAGACTATCACAAGCAGTTCTTC. It specifies CSAREDYHKQFF. This chain uses TRBV20-1 with TRBJ2-1; D perhaps matches TRBD2 (5 bases). Germline loops: CDR1 DFQATT, CDR2 SNEGSKA (reference sequence). V lost 6 bases to trimming and J lost 11 bases, with 17 bases between them. The length of the CDR3 is 12 residues.

Remarks on this clonotype: Mismatch with germline at one junction end may stem from a read error. The genes are TRBV6-5 and TRBJ2-3; D perhaps matches TRBD2 (6 bases). This CDR3 is 16 amino acids long. Germline CDR1 MNHEY, CDR2 SVGAGI. CDR3 sequence reads: CACSYSRGRIAETQYF. DNA of the CDR3: TGTGCCTGCAGCTATTCTCGGGGGAGGATAGCAGAGACGCAGTATTTT.

Regarding this clonotype: A much larger clonotype is one base distant, so this may be a read error. This chain's CDR3 is CASRTRRGGDTDTQYF. CDR3 sequence (DNA): TGTGCCAGCAGGACGAGGAGAGGGGGAGATACAGATACGCAGTATTTT. The chain has TRBV25-1 and TRBJ2-3; D possibly corresponds to TRBD1 (6 bases). The V gene's germline CDR1 is MGHDK and CDR2 SYGVNS. Trimming pared 6 bases from V and 3 bases from J, leaving 19 bases between. The CDR3 sequence is 16 residues long.

The sample holds a few counts of this clonotype. This chain connects TRBV12-3 or TRBV12-4 to TRBJ2-7; 7 bases are a match to TRBD1. This CDR3 region has 14 residues. V dropped 5 bases and J dropped 3; count of bases not matched to a gene: 7. CDR3: CASSAFTGDYEQYF. The CDR3 DNA follows: TGTGCCAGCAGTGCCTTCACAGGGGACTACGAGCAGTACTTC.

The rearrangement joins TRBV15 to TRBJ1-6, with D unresolved. The germline gives CDR1 LNHNV, CDR2 YYDKDF (reference sequence). Trimming pared 3 bases from V and 6 bases from J, leaving 12 bases between. This CDR3 spans 15 amino acids. In nucleotides, the CDR3 is TGTGCCACCAGCAGGGATAGATCGGGTAATTCACCCCTCCACTTT. It specifies CATSRDRSGNSPLHF.

Turning to this clonotype: The limits of the CDR3 on the DNA are not certain, so only TCRdb's listed CDR3 is given. The rearrangement joins TRBV7-9 to TRBJ1-1; no DNA check was done on the table's D call, TRBD1. Per the germline V gene, CDR1 is SEHNR and CDR2 is FQNEAQ (reference sequence). Both ends counted, the CDR3 spans 14 residues. CDR3 amino acids: CASSILGANTEAFF.

Only a few counts were recorded for this clonotype. This rearrangement joins TRBV6-6 to TRBJ2-1; 7 bases line up with TRBD1. The CDR3 sequence is 13 residues long. Germline CDR1 MNHNY, CDR2 SVGAGI (reference sequence). The V segment lost 7 bases and the J segment 6 bases; nucleotides outside the gene matches: 6. CDR3 DNA sequence: TGTGCCAGCACTCCCGGGACAGTCAATGAGCAGTTCTTC. Its protein product is CASTPGTVNEQFF.

This clonotype has a handful of counts. V and J are TRBV7-9 and TRBJ1-1, with TRBD1 as a possible D gene (5 bases). Germline V gene data show CDR1 as SEHNR and CDR2 as FQNEAQ (reference sequence). V shed 1 base and J shed 0 bases, with 12 bases lying between them. The CDR3 loop spans 16 amino acids. CDR3 bases: TGTGCCAGCAGCTTAGGACCGGGGGGGGTGAACACTGAAGCTTTCTTT. Protein sequence: CASSLGPGGVNTEAFF.

The chain recombines TRBV6-5 with TRBJ1-1, with TRBD1 matching over 7 bases. J was trimmed by 1 base and V by 6 bases; bases with no gene match: 8. Germline V CDR1 and CDR2: MNHEY, SVGAGI. The CDR3 runs to 15 residues. CDR3 nucleotide sequence: TGTGCCAGCAGCCGACAGGGCTCCCCGAACACTGAAGCTTTCTTT. This sequence encodes CASSRQGSPNTEAFF.

The chain joins TRBV4-1 to TRBJ1-1; tentatively, D is TRBD1 (6 bases). CDR1 and CDR2 from the germline V gene are MGHRA and YSYEKL. The ends were cut back, 0 bases at V and 5 bases at J, with 19 bases in the middle. The CDR3 runs 17 residues. CDR3 nucleotide sequence: TGCGCCAGCAGCCAAGAGTTGCCCCAGGGGCCAGGTACTGAAGCTTTCTTT. This sequence encodes CASSQELPQGPGTEAFF.

This clonotype was observed a handful of times. V and J are TRBV6-2 or TRBV6-3 and TRBJ1-5, with D unresolved. Between the trimmed V and J ends, which lost 3 bases and 7 bases, there was a span of 13 bases. CDR3 size: 14 residues. Germline lookup yields CDR1 MNHEY and CDR2 SVGEGT. The CDR3 sequence: CASSYLGLRQPQHF. The CDR3 region has the DNA TGTGCCAGCAGTTATCTAGGCTTACGGCAGCCCCAGCATTTT.

The chain joins TRBV7-2 to TRBJ2-3; 10 nucleotides agree with TRBD2. Germline V gives CDR1 SGHTA, CDR2 FQGNSA. The CDR3 is 18 amino acids. The junction had 9 bases not matched to a gene; V was cut back by 3 bases and J by 0 bases. This chain's CDR3 is CASSFPSGGVASTDTQYF. In DNA form, the CDR3 reads TGTGCCAGCAGCTTCCCAAGCGGGGGGGTAGCTAGCACAGATACGCAGTATTTT.

The V call is TRBV30, the J call TRBJ1-1, with D tentatively TRBD1 (6 bases). This CDR3 has 12 residues. Trimming shortened V by 4 bases and J by 8 bases, and 14 bases separated the two germline ends. CDR1 is GTSNPN and CDR2 is SVGIG in the germline V gene (reference sequence). The CDR3 DNA is TGTGCCTGGAACAACGGAGGGACAGAAGCTTTCTTT. As protein: CAWNNGGTEAFF.

The rearrangement uses TRBV5-1 and TRBJ2-3; a possible D gene is TRBD1 (5 bases). Trimming stripped 2 bases from V and 2 bases from J, with 12 bases between. CDR3 length: 15 amino acids. Per the germline V gene, CDR1 is SGHRS and CDR2 is YFSETQ. The chain's CDR3 is CASSFDRPDTDTQYF. The CDR3 region has the DNA TGCGCCAGCAGCTTCGACAGACCAGACACAGATACGCAGTATTTT.

The chain links TRBV14 to TRBJ1-1, with a weak D call TRBD1 (6 bases). Trimming shortened V by 0 bases and J by 6 bases, and 14 bases separated the two germline ends. The CDR3 spans 15 residues. In germline, CDR1 is SGHDN, CDR2 FVKESK. The CDR3 loop is CASSQEIQGSAEAFF. CDR3 DNA: TGTGCCAGCAGCCAAGAAATACAGGGTAGTGCTGAAGCTTTCTTT. Variable domain in full (rest from reference TRBV14 and TRBJ1-1): EAGVTQFPSHSVIEKGQTVTLRCDPISGHDNLYWYRRVMGKEIKFLLHFVKESKQDESGMPNNRFLAERTGGTYSTLKVQPAELEDSGVYFCASSQEIQGSAEAFFGQGTRLTVV.

With respect to this clonotype: A single base separates this from a much larger clone, so it may be a read error. V gene TRBV29-1 combines with J gene TRBJ2-5; D is unresolved. V was pared by 4 bases and J by 3 bases, with 9 bases between. From germline, CDR1 is SQVTM and CDR2 ANQGSEA. The CDR3 spans 12 residues. CDR3 nucleotide sequence: TGCAGCGTTGCTGTCAGCAAAGAGACCCAGTACTTC. Translation: CSVAVSKETQYF.